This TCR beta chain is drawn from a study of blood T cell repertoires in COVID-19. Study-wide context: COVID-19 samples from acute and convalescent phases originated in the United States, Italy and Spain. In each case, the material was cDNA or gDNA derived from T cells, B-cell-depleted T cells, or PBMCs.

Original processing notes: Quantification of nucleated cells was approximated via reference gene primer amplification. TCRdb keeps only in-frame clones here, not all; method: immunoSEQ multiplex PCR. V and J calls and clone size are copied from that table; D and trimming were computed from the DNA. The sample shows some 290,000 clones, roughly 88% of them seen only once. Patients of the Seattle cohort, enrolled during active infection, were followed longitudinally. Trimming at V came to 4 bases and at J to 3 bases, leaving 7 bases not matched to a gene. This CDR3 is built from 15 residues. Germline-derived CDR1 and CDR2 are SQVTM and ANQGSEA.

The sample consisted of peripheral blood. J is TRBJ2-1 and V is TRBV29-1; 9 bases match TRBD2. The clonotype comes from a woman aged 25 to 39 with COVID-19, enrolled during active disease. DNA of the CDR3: TGCAGCGTTGTGATTAGCGGGAGTGTCTACAATGAGCAGTTCTTC. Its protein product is CSVVISGSVYNEQFF.